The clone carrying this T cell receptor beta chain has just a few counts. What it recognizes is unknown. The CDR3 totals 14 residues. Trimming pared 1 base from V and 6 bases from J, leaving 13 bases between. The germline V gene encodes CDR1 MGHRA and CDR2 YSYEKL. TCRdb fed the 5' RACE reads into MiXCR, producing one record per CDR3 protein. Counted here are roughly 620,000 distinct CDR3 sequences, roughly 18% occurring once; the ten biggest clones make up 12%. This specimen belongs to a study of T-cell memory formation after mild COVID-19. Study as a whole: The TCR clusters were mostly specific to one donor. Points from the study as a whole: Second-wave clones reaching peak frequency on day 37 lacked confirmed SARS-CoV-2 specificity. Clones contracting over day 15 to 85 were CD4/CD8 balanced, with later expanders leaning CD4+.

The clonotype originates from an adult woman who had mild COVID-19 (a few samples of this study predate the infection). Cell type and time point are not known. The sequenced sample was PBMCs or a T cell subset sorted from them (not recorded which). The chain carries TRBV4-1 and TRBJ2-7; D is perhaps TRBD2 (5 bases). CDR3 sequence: CASSQVIGVSEQYF. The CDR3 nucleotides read TGCGCCAGCAGCCAAGTAATCGGGGTCTCCGAGCAGTACTTC.